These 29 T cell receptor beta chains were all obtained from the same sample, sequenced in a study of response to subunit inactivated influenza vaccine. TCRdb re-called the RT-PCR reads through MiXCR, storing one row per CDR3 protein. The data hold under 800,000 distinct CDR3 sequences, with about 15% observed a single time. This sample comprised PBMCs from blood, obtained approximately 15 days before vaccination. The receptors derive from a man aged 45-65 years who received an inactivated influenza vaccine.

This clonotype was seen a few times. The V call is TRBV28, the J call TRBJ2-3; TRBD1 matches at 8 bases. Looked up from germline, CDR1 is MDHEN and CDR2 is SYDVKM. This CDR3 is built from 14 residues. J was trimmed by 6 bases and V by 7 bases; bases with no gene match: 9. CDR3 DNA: TGTGCCAGCACTTCAGGGGGCCCCCCGGATACGCAGTATTTT. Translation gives CASTSGGPPDTQYF.

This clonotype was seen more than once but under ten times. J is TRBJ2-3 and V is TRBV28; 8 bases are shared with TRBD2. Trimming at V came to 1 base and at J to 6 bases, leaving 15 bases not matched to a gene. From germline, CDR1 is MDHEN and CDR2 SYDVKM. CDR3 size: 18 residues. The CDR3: CASSLYLGGGGPLDTQYF. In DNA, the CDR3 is TGTGCCAGCAGTTTATATCTCGGGGGGGGAGGGCCCCTGGATACGCAGTATTTT.

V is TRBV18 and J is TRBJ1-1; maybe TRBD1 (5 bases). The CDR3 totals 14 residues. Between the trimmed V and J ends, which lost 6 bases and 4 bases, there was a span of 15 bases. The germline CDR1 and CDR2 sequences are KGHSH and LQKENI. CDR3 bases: TGTGCCAGCTCCCCAGGGACCCAGGGCACTGAAGCTTTCTTT. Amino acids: CASSPGTQGTEAFF. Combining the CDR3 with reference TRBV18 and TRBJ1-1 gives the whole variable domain NAGVMQNPRHLVRRRGQEARLRCSPMKGHSHVYWYRQLPEEGLKFMVYLQKENIIDESGMPKERFSAEFPKEGPSILRIQQVVRGDSAAYFCASSPGTQGTEAFFGQGTRLTVV.

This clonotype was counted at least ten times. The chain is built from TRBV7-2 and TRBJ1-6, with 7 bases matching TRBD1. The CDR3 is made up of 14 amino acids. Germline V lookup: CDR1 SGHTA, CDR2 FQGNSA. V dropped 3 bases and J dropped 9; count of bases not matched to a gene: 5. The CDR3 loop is CASSLGDSASPLHF. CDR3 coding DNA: TGTGCCAGCAGCTTGGGGGACAGTGCTTCACCCCTCCACTTT.

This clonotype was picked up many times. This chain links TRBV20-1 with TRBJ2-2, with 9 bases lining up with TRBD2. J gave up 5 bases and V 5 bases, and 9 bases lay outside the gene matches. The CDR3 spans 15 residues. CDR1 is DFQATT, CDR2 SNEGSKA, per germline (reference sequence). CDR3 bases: TGCAGTGCTGGACCGGCGGGGGGGAGAACCGGGGAGCTGTTTTTT. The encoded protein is CSAGPAGGRTGELFF.

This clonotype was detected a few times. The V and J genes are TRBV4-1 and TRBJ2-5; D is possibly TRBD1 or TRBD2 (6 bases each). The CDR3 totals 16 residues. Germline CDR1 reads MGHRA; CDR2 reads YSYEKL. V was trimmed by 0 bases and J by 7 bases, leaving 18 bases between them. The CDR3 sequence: CASSQDGTRRARTQYF. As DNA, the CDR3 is TGCGCCAGCAGCCAAGACGGGACAAGGAGGGCCAGGACCCAGTACTTC.

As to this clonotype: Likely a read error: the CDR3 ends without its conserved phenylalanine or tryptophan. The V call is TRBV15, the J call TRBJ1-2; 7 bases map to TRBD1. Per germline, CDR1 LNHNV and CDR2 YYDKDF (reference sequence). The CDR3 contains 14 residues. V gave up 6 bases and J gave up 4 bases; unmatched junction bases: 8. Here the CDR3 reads CATSKTGTVYGYTL. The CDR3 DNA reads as TGTGCCACCAGTAAAACCGGGACAGTCTATGGCTACACCTTA.

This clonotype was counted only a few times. The CDR3 region has the DNA TGTGCCAGCAGCCCCGCCCGGGCACAAGAGACCCAGTACTTC. It encodes CASSPARAQETQYF. V gene TRBV7-2 combines with J gene TRBJ2-5; no clear D gene. The CDR3 runs to 14 residues. The germline V gene has CDR1 SGHTA and CDR2 FQGNSA. Trimming shortened V by 5 bases and J by 2 bases, and 12 bases separated the two germline ends.

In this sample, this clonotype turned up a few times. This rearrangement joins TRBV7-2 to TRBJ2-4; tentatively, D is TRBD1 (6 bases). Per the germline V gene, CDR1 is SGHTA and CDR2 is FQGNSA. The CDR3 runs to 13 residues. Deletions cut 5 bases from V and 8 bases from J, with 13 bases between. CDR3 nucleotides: TGTGCCAGCAGCGCGGACAGTGTAGACATTCAGTACTTC. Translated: CASSADSVDIQYF.

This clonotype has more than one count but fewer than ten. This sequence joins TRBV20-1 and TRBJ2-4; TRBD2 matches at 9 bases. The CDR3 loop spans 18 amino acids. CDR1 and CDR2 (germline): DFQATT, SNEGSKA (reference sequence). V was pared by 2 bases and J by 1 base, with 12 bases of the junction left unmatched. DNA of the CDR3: TGCAGTGCTAGATCGATGGCGGGAGGGCATGAGGCCAAAAACATTCAGTACTTC. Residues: CSARSMAGGHEAKNIQYF.

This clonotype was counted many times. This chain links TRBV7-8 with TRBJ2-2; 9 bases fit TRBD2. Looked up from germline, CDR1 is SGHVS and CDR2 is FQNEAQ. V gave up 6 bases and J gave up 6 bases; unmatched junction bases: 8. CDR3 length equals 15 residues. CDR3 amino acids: CASSPNVAGAGELFF. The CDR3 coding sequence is TGTGCCAGCAGTCCAAACGTAGCGGGAGCCGGGGAGCTGTTTTTT.

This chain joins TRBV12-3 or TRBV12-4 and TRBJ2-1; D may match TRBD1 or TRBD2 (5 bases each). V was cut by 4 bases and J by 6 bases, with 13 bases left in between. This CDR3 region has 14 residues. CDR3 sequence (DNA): TGTGCCAGCAGTTCCTTGTGGGGGAGCAATGAGCAGTTCTTC. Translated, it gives CASSSLWGSNEQFF.

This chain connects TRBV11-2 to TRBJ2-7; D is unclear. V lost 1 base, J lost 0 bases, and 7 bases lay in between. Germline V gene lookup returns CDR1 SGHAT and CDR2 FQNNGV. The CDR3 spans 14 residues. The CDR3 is CASSLALPSYEQYF. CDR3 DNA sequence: TGTGCCAGCAGCTTAGCCCTGCCCTCCTACGAGCAGTACTTC.

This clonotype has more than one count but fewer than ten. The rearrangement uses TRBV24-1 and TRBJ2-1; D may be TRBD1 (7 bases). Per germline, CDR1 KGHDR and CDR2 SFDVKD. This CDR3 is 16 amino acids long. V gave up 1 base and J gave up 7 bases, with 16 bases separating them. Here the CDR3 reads CATSDFSQGGRNEQFF. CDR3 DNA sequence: TGTGCCACCAGTGATTTCTCCCAGGGGGGACGGAATGAGCAGTTCTTC.

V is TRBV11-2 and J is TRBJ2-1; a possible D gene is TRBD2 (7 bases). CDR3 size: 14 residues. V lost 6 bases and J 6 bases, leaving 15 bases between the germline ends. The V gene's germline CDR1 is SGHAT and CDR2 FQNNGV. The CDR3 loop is CASRRGGPGNEQFF. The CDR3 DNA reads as TGTGCCAGCAGGAGGGGGGGGCCGGGCAATGAGCAGTTCTTC.

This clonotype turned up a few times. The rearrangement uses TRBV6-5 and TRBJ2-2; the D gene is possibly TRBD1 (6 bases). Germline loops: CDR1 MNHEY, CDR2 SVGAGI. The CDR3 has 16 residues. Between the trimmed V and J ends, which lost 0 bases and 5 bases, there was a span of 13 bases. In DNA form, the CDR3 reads TGTGCCAGCAGTTACTCGGCCAGGGGTGAGACCGGGGAGCTGTTTTTT. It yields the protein CASSYSARGETGELFF.

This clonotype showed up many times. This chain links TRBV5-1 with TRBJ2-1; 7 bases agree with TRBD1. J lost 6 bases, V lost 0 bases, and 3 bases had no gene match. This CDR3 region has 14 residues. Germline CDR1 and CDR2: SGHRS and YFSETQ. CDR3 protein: CASSLGQGGNEQFF. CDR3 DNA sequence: TGCGCCAGCAGCTTGGGACAGGGTGGCAATGAGCAGTTCTTC.

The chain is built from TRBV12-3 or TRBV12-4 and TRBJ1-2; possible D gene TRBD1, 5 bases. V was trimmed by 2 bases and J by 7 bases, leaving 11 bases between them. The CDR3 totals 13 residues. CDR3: CASSLPTGVGYTF. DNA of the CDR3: TGTGCCAGCAGTTTACCTACAGGTGTTGGCTACACCTTC.

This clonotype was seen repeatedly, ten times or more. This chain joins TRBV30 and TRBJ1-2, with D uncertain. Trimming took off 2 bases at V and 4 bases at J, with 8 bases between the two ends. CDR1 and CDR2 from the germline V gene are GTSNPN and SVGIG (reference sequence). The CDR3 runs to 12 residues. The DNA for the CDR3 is TGTGCCTGGAGTAGGCCAGGCTATGGCTACACCTTC. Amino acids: CAWSRPGYGYTF.

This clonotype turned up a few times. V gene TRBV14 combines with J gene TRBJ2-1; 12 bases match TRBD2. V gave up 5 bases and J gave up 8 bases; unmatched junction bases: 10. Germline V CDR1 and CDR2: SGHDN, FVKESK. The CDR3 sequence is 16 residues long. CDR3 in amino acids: CASSFRLAGDGHEQFF. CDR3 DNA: TGTGCCAGCAGCTTTCGACTAGCGGGAGATGGGCATGAGCAGTTCTTC.

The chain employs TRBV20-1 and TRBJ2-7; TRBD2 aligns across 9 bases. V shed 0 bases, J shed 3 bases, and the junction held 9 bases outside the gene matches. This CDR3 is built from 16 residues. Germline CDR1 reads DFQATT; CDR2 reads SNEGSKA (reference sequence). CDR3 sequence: CSARELAGLEFYEQYF. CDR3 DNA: TGCAGTGCTAGAGAACTAGCGGGCCTTGAGTTCTACGAGCAGTACTTC.

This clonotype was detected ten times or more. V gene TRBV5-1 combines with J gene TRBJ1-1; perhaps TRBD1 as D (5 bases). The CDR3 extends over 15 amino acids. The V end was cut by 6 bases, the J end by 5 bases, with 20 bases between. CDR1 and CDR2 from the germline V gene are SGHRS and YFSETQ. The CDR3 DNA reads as TGCGCCAGCACCCCTGTCCATGGGGCGCGGACTGAAGCTTTCTTT. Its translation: CASTPVHGARTEAFF.

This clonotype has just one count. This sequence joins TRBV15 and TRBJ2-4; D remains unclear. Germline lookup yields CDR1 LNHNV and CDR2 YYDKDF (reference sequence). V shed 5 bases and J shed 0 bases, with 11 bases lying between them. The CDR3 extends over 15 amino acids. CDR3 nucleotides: TGTGCCACCAGCCCGGTGGCGGTAGCCAAAAACATTCAGTACTTC. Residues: CATSPVAVAKNIQYF. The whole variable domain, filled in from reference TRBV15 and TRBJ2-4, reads DAMVIQNPRYQVTQFGKPVTLSCSQTLNHNVMYWYQQKSSQAPKLLFHYYDKDFNNEADTPDNFQSRRPNTSFCFLDIRSPGLGDTAMYLCATSPVAVAKNIQYFGAGTRLSVL.

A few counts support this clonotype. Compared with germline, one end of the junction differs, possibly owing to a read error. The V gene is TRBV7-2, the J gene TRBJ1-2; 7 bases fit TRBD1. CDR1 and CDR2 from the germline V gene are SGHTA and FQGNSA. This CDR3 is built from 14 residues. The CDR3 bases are TGTGCTAGCAGCTCACAGGGGTCGGGCTATGGCTACACCTTC. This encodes CASSSQGSGYGYTF.

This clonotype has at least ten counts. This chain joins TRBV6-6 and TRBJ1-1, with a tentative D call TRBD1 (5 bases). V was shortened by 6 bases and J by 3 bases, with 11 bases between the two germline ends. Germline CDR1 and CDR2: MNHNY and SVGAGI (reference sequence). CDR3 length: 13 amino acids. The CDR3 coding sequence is TGTGCCAGCAGGAGCAGGGAACACACTGAAGCTTTCTTT. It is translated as CASRSREHTEAFF.

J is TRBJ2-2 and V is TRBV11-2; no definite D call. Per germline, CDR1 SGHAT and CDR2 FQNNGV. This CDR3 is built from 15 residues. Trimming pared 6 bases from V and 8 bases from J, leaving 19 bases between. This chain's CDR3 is CASSLHGRPLGELFF. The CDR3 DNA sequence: TGTGCCAGCAGTTTGCACGGACGCCCTCTTGGGGAGCTGTTTTTT.

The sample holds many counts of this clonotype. The CDR3 nucleotides are TGCAGCGTGAGACAGGGGGCTTACGAGCAGTACTTC. Translating gives CSVRQGAYEQYF. V gene TRBV29-1 combines with J gene TRBJ2-7; 10 positions match TRBD1. Germline V CDR1 and CDR2: SQVTM, ANQGSEA. Trimming cost V 6 bases and J 4 bases; bases outside gene matches: 3. The CDR3 has 12 residues.

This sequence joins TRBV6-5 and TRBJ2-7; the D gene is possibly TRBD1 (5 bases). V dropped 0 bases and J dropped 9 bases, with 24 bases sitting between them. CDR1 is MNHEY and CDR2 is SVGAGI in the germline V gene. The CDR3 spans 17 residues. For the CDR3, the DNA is TGTGCCAGCAGTTACTCGGTGTCAGGGCTAGGGTACGATGGGCAGTACTTC. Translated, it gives CASSYSVSGLGYDGQYF.

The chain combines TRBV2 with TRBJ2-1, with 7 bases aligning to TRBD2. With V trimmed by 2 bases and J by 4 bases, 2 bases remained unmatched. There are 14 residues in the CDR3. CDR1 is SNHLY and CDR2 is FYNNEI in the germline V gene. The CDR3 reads CASSEQLAYNEQFF. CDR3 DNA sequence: TGTGCCAGCAGTGAACAACTAGCGTACAATGAGCAGTTCTTC.